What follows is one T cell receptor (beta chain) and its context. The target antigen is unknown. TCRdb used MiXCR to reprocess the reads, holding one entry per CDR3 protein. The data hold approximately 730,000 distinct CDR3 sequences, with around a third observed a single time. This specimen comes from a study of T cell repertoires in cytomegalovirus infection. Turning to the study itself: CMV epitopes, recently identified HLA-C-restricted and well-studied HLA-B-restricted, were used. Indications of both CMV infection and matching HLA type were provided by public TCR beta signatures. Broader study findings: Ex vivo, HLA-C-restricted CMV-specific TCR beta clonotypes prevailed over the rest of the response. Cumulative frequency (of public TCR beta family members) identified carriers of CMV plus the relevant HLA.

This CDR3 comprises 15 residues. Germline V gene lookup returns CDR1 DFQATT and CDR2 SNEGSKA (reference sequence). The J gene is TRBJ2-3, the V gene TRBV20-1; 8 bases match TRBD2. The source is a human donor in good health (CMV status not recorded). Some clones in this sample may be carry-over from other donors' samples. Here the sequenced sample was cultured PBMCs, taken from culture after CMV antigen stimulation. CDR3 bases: TGCAGCGCAGAGGTGGCGGGGGGACGCACAGATACGCAGTATTTT. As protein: CSAEVAGGRTDTQYF.